Below, one T cell receptor (beta chain) is given with its context. The sample holds a few counts of this clone. Its target antigen remains unknown. Base qualities are not recorded, but no much larger clone differs from it by a single base. The record originates from a study of radiation and T cells in renal cell carcinoma (dated by TCRdb to the early 2020s). Looking at the study overall: In total, 50 to 55 samples, comprising approximately 25 tumors and around 27 peripheral blood samples, were subjected to TCR beta sequencing. The last blood draw occurred 4 weeks after radiation, at the same time as nephrectomy. In the approximately 53 samples combined, some 4 million unique CDR3 nucleotide sequences were found, encoding roughly 2,500,000 unique CDR3 amino acid sequences.

CDR1 is given as LGHNA and CDR2 as YNFKEQ, both from the germline V gene. The cysteine opens and the phenylalanine closes a CDR3 of 13 amino acids. Only the CDR3 DNA is retained, 39 bases long and in frame from the first base. V is cut back by 8 bases and J by 5 bases, with 5 bases in the junction unmatched. The time point label corresponds to: blood 4 weeks post-SBRT, at nephrectomy. This sample's treatment or condition label indicates: 15 Gy SBRT to primary tumor, nephrectomy 4 weeks later. Samples were obtained from a clinical trial, in which 15 Gy stereotactic body radiation therapy was delivered to primary renal cell carcinomas and nephrectomy was performed 4 weeks later. To follow tumor-enriched clonotypes, serial peripheral blood was collected from radiation-treated patients at baseline and at 2 weeks and 4 weeks after SBRT. All patients had renal cell carcinoma with clear cell pathology. The QIAamp DNA Blood Mini Kit (Qiagen) was used to prepare genomic DNA for TCR sequencing. Samples were included in the analyses only if all quality control checks were passed.

General study outcomes and caveats: Because pretreatment tumor biopsies were not available, the baseline intratumoral presence of clonotypes could not be determined. Tracking of blood repertoire dynamics stopped at about 27 days after treatment, with no follow-up past that point. The single-armed trial design could not address effects of radiation dose or scheduling on the TCR repertoire. In blood, the top tumor clonotypes increased between baseline and 2 weeks post-radiation and then shrank by 4 weeks, which suggests that tumor-resident clones expanded only transiently.

TCR beta libraries were generated from genomic DNA with the immunoSEQ kit, following the manufacturer's recommendations. Library preparation used a first multiplex PCR with proprietary primers, then a second PCR adding unique barcodes, with bead cleanups after each round. A kit-provided positive control reaction and a negative control reaction were included in every sample batch. The final libraries were assessed on an Agilent 4200 TapeStation D1000 ScreenTape, pooled by volume, and quantified by qPCR. Sequencing was performed on an Illumina NextSeq500 using a MidOutput 150-cycle cartridge, with 156 Read1 cycles, 15 Index1 cycles, and the kit custom primers. The pooled library was loaded at around 1 pM with about 20% PhiX control spiked in. The study's processing was this. Vendor-processed data were analyzed in R, and a clonotype was defined as all T cells sharing the same CDR3 nucleotide sequence. In the clone abundance analyses, frequencies in each sample were normalized to that sample's 10,000 most abundant clones. Public T cell clones, which averaged fewer than five per sample, were removed prior to analysis. An abundance difference of at least 32-fold between compartments was the criterion for calling clonotypes tumor-enriched or baseline blood-enriched. A beta-binomial differential abundance model was used to identify clonotypes that expanded or contracted between blood time points. Tumor-blood repertoire similarity was measured with the Baroni-Urbani and Buser coefficient, and groups were compared using two-tailed Wilcoxon tests in R. The immuneACCESS repertoire file appears here via TCRdb, limited to in-frame rearrangements. These files lack a portion of the clones; in checked studies, under half of the deficit traces to unresolved V genes, and the cause of the others is not known. V and J calls and clone size are copied from that table; D and trimming were computed from the DNA. This sample is represented by under 100,000 clones; roughly 88% of them were singletons. The ten top clones hold around 7.7% of the sample.

The chain is made from TRBV4-2 and TRBJ1-1; TRBD1 matches 10 bases in the middle. The origin of this receptor is a man between 60 and 70 years old with renal cell carcinoma. The sample was blood, taken from a patient whose treatment included radiotherapy and nephrectomy. CDR3 region: CASGQGVNTEAFF. The DNA reads as follows: TGTGCCAGCGGACAGGGGGTAAATACTGAAGCTTTCTTT.